This T cell receptor (beta chain) comes out of a study of T cells after somatic rescue of genetic block. Assay used: immunoSEQ multiplex PCR; TCRdb lists only in-frame clones, some missing. The data hold tens of thousands of clones, with approximately 90% observed a single time. This clone was picked up a small number of times. V was pared by 10 bases and J by 1 base, with 14 bases between. Germline V gives CDR1 MDHEN, CDR2 SYDVKM. The CDR3 covers 14 residues. The chain couples TRBV28 to TRBJ1-5; tentative D call: TRBD1 (5 bases). The sequenced sample was peripheral blood mononuclear cells (PBMCs). The source is a woman aged 18-29 years. The CDR3 region has the DNA TGTGCCACCCTCTGGGGGTCAAGCAATCAGCCCCAGCATTTT. Translated, it gives CATLWGSSNQPQHF.